A single sample gave rise to the 7 T cell receptor beta chains below, sequenced in a study of T-cell reconstitution after alpha-beta-depleted transplantation in children. Unique molecular identifiers were incorporated when the TCRbeta library was constructed. TCRdb independently ran MiXCR on the PCR reads; one entry per CDR3 protein. The sample has over 550,000 distinct CDR3 sequences; roughly a tenth are singletons. The sample consisted of PBMCs from the stem cell graft donor, taken from the stem cell graft. Receptors were obtained from a human donor who donated a stem cell graft to a child with acute myeloid leukemia.

This clonotype was detected many times. The chain couples TRBV28 to TRBJ2-7, with unresolved D. Trimming left V 5 bases short and J 3 bases short, with 17 bases between. Germline-derived CDR1 and CDR2 are MDHEN and SYDVKM. The CDR3 extends over 15 amino acids. The CDR3 reads CASSVRSSPIYEQYF. The CDR3, as DNA: TGTGCCAGCAGTGTACGGAGTTCGCCAATCTACGAGCAGTACTTC.

This chain connects TRBV29-1 to TRBJ2-2; 11 nucleotides align to TRBD2. CDR3 length equals 16 residues. Germline V gene lookup returns CDR1 SQVTM and CDR2 ANQGSEA. V shed 5 bases, J shed 2 bases, and the junction held 7 bases outside the gene matches. The DNA of the CDR3 is TGCAGCGTTCTCACTAGCGGGAGAGCTAACACCGGGGAGCTGTTTTTT. It yields the protein CSVLTSGRANTGELFF.

This clonotype was found many times. The V call is TRBV29-1, the J call TRBJ2-2; D remains unclear. Deletions cut 6 bases from V and 6 bases from J, with 14 bases between. The CDR3 totals 13 residues. Per germline, CDR1 SQVTM and CDR2 ANQGSEA. CDR3 in amino acids: CSVRQNPPGELFF. CDR3 in DNA: TGCAGCGTGCGCCAGAACCCCCCCGGGGAGCTGTTTTTT.

There are a few counts of this clonotype. This chain links TRBV5-1 with TRBJ1-2; D possibly corresponds to TRBD1 (6 bases). The germline gives CDR1 SGHRS, CDR2 YFSETQ. Trimming cost V 4 bases and J 3 bases, with 10 bases left between them. This CDR3 is 13 amino acids long. CDR3: CASSPDSYYGYTF. CDR3 nucleotides: TGCGCCAGCAGCCCGGACAGTTACTATGGCTACACCTTC.

This clonotype has only a few counts. The V gene is TRBV5-1, the J gene TRBJ1-4; perhaps TRBD1 as D (6 bases). The CDR3 runs to 15 residues. With 4 bases removed from V and 5 bases from J, the gap between germline ends came to 15 bases. CDR1 and CDR2 from the germline V gene are SGHRS and YFSETQ. DNA for the CDR3: TGCGCCAGCAGCATGGGTTGGGGGGCGAATGAAAAACTGTTTTTT. It specifies CASSMGWGANEKLFF.

The chain uses TRBV6-1 and TRBJ1-2; D ambiguous. CDR3 size: 14 residues. V gave up 5 bases and J gave up 7 bases, with 17 bases separating them. Germline V gene lookup returns CDR1 MNHNS and CDR2 SASEGT. The DNA for the CDR3 is TGTGCCAGCAGTCCCTCACCTGGTTTGCGTGGCTACACCTTC. Its protein product is CASSPSPGLRGYTF.

This chain joins TRBV6-2 or TRBV6-3 and TRBJ2-7, with D unclear. V was trimmed by 5 bases and J by 6 bases, leaving 14 bases between them. The CDR3 has 13 amino acids. Germline V CDR1 and CDR2: MNHEY, SVGEGT. The CDR3 sequence is CASSNRPYSEQYF. The CDR3 DNA is TGTGCCAGCAGTAATCGGCCCTACTCCGAGCAGTACTTC.